The next 5 T cell receptor beta chains were all read from a single sample in a study of CD8 T cells in Susac syndrome. RNA in amounts of roughly 0.5 to 1 ug was reverse transcribed with random hexamers. TCRdb reprocessed the immunoSEQ multiplex PCR reads via MiXCR and lists one record per CDR3 protein. The table lists almost 450,000 distinct CDR3 sequences, 85% of them singletons. What was sequenced was CD8+ T cells from PBMCs. These receptors all come from a human donor with multiple sclerosis.

The rearrangement joins TRBV19 to TRBJ2-7, with D hard to call. Germline V lookup: CDR1 LNHDA, CDR2 SQIVND (reference sequence). Trimming left V 3 bases short and J 3 bases short, with 12 bases between. This CDR3 is 14 amino acids long. The CDR3 loop reads CASSINSYGYEQYF. The CDR3 bases are TGTGCCAGTAGTATTAACTCCTACGGCTACGAGCAGTACTTC.

This clonotype was seen only a few times. The chain links TRBV27 to TRBJ2-2; D gene unclear. Germline loops: CDR1 MNHEY, CDR2 SMNVEV (reference sequence). CDR3 size: 13 residues. Deletions cut 3 bases from V and 5 bases from J, with 7 bases between. The CDR3 sequence is CASSLGITGELFF. DNA for the CDR3: TGTGCCAGCAGTTTGGGGATAACCGGGGAGCTGTTTTTT.

The chain is built from TRBV11-3 and TRBJ1-1; the D is unclear. Trimming took off 9 bases at V and 1 base at J, with 12 bases between the two ends. Germline V gene sequence: CDR1 SGHNT, CDR2 YENEEA. CDR3 length: 13 residues. CDR3 loop: CASSGHPNTEAFF. The CDR3 DNA sequence: TGTGCCAGTTCCGGGCATCCGAACACTGAAGCTTTCTTT. Drawing the rest from reference TRBV11-3 and TRBJ1-1, the complete variable domain is EAGVVQSPRYKIIEKKQPVAFWCNPISGHNTLYWYLQNLGQGPELLIRYENEEAVDDSQLPKDRFSAERLKGVDSTLKIQPAELGDSAVYLCASSGHPNTEAFFGQGTRLTVV.

In this sample, this clonotype turned up a few times. This chain connects TRBV6-1 to TRBJ2-7, with 8 bases matching TRBD2. Germline assignment: CDR1 MNHNS and CDR2 SASEGT. V trimming: 11 bases; J trimming: 3 bases; junction bases outside the gene matches: 6. CDR3 length: 12 residues. CDR3 loop: CASSGGVYEQYF. Here the CDR3 DNA reads TGTGCCTCCTCGGGGGGGGTCTACGAGCAGTACTTC.

The gene calls are TRBV7-9 and TRBJ1-1; no firm D call. The V end was cut by 5 bases, the J end by 0 bases, with 10 bases between. The CDR3 totals 14 residues. Germline V lookup: CDR1 SEHNR, CDR2 FQNEAQ (reference sequence). In DNA, the CDR3 is TGTGCCAGCAGCGCTTACGTAATGAACACTGAAGCTTTCTTT. This encodes CASSAYVMNTEAFF.